These 29 T cell receptor beta chains were sequenced from one sample in a study of T cells in Graves' hyperthyroidism and ophthalmopathy. RNA transcripts gave rise to amplified TCR beta CDR3 regions. In the first-round RT-PCR of the TCR CDR3, the HTBI primer set was used. MiXCR, applied by TCRdb to the multiplex PCR reads, yields one record per CDR3 protein. The data contain almost 600,000 distinct CDR3 sequences, approximately 15% of them singletons. Sequenced: blood. Receptors were obtained from a woman in her 30s with Graves' hyperthyroidism that later progressed to Graves' ophthalmopathy.

This CDR3 reads CASSIVNSPLHF. In DNA form, the CDR3 reads TGTGCCAGTAGTATAGTGAATTCACCCCTCCACTTT. The V gene is TRBV19, the J gene TRBJ1-6, with unresolved D. V was cut by 1 base and J by 7 bases, with 2 bases left in between. The CDR3 is 12 amino acids. Germline V gene lookup returns CDR1 LNHDA and CDR2 SQIVND (reference sequence).

There are many counts of this clonotype. This sequence joins TRBV19 and TRBJ1-1; perhaps TRBD1 as D (5 bases). This CDR3 contains 15 residues. The V gene lost 6 bases and the J gene lost 6 bases, with 20 bases spanning the gap. Germline CDR1 LNHDA, CDR2 SQIVND (reference sequence). The CDR3 loop reads CASSPGPAGMSEAFF. The CDR3 bases are TGTGCCAGTAGCCCGGGACCGGCGGGTATGTCTGAAGCTTTCTTT.

This clonotype has a count of ten or more. The J gene is TRBJ2-5, the V gene TRBV19, with D perhaps matching TRBD2 (5 bases). Trimming took 4 bases from V and 5 from J, leaving 17 bases between them. The CDR3 is 15 amino acids. The germline V gene encodes CDR1 LNHDA and CDR2 SQIVND (reference sequence). The CDR3 is CASSTRTEVVETQYF. The CDR3 DNA reads TGTGCCAGTAGTACTCGGACGGAGGTGGTGGAGACCCAGTACTTC.

With regard to this clonotype: A read error may explain this, as a much larger clone is one base away. The chain combines TRBV9 with TRBJ1-1; D unresolved. The length of the CDR3 is 17 residues. CDR1 and CDR2 (germline): SGDLS, YYNGEE. As DNA, the CDR3 is TGTGCCAGCAGCGTAGGTTCTGAAGATGCTTGGTCCGCTGAAGCTTTGTTT. The encoded protein is CASSVGSEDAWSAEALF.

The sample holds a few counts of this clonotype. This sequence joins TRBV20-1 and TRBJ2-2, with TRBD1 matching 7 bases. The trim removed 5 bases at V and 1 base at J, leaving 13 bases unmatched. Germline values: CDR1 DFQATT, CDR2 SNEGSKA (reference sequence). The CDR3 is 17 residues long. CDR3 sequence: CSAQSVPGQWNTGELFF. Here the CDR3 DNA reads TGCAGTGCTCAATCCGTCCCGGGACAGTGGAACACCGGGGAGCTGTTTTTT.

This clonotype was seen ten or more times. This sequence joins TRBV28 and TRBJ2-7; possible D gene TRBD1, 6 bases. CDR1 is MDHEN and CDR2 is SYDVKM in the germline V gene. V lost 2 bases to trimming and J lost 1 base, with 15 bases between them. The CDR3 contains 16 residues. CDR3 amino acids: CASSLMTGLPSYEQYF. Written as DNA, the CDR3 is TGTGCCAGCAGTTTAATGACAGGCCTCCCATCCTACGAGCAGTACTTC. Filled out from reference TRBV28 and TRBJ2-7, the complete variable domain reads DVKVTQSSRYLVKRTGEKVFLECVQDMDHENMFWYRQDPGLGLRLIYFSYDVKMKEKGDIPEGYSVSREKKERFSLILESASTNQTSMYLCASSLMTGLPSYEQYFGPGTRLTVT.

On this clonotype itself: A much larger clone lies one base from this, so it may be a read error. The chain joins TRBV12-3 or TRBV12-4 to TRBJ2-2; 13 positions match TRBD2. The CDR3 is 16 residues long. V lost 6 bases, J lost 8 bases, and 9 bases stayed unmatched. In DNA, the CDR3 is TGTGCCAGCAGCCTCGGACTAGCGGGAGATTCTGGGGAGCTGTTTTTT. Translated, it gives CASSLGLAGDSGELFF.

This chain joins TRBV4-1 and TRBJ2-3; D unclear. V was trimmed by 4 bases and J by 1 base, leaving 12 bases between them. The CDR3 loop spans 15 amino acids. Germline CDR1 and CDR2: MGHRA and YSYEKL. The CDR3 reads CASSRSNRGTDTQYF. In DNA, the CDR3 is TGCGCCAGCAGCCGCTCCAATAGGGGCACAGATACGCAGTATTTT.

In its sample, this clonotype was seen a few times. The chain has TRBV30 and TRBJ2-1; the match to TRBD2 covers 10 bases. V lost 5 bases, J lost 2 bases, and 3 bases stayed unmatched. The CDR3 has 14 amino acids. In germline, CDR1 is GTSNPN, CDR2 SVGIG (reference sequence). This CDR3 reads CAWGSGRPYNEQFF. The CDR3 DNA sequence: TGTGCCTGGGGTAGCGGGAGGCCCTACAATGAGCAGTTCTTC.

This clonotype was seen many times. The V and J genes are TRBV11-2 and TRBJ2-2; D gene unclear. The CDR3 has 15 amino acids. Germline values: CDR1 SGHAT, CDR2 FQNNGV. V was shortened by 5 bases and J by 0 bases, with 10 bases between the two germline ends. CDR3 in amino acids: CASSGGPTNTGELFF. The CDR3 bases are TGTGCCAGCAGCGGCGGACCAACGAACACCGGGGAGCTGTTTTTT.

This clonotype was found many times. The CDR3 DNA reads as TGTGCCAGTAGTGGGACTAGCGGGGGATCCTACGAGCAGTACTTC. Translating gives CASSGTSGGSYEQYF. The rearrangement uses TRBV19 and TRBJ2-7; the match to TRBD2 covers 14 bases. The trim removed 5 bases at V and 1 base at J, leaving 1 base unmatched. CDR1 is LNHDA and CDR2 is SQIVND in the germline V gene (reference sequence). The CDR3 runs 15 residues.

There are a few counts of this clonotype. V usage is TRBV20-1 and J usage is TRBJ2-7; 12 bases match TRBD2. After removal of 6 bases from V and 3 bases from J, the junction contained 9 bases not matched to a gene. Looked up from germline, CDR1 is DFQATT and CDR2 is SNEGSKA (reference sequence). The CDR3 totals 15 residues. The CDR3 sequence is CSARGLAGLSYEQYF. CDR3 bases: TGCAGTGCCCGAGGACTAGCGGGATTGAGCTACGAGCAGTACTTC.

This clonotype was picked up a small number of times. This may be a read error: a much more frequent sequence differs by one nucleotide. The V gene is TRBV6-1, the J gene TRBJ2-7, with 10 bases fitting TRBD1. The length of the CDR3 is 13 residues. V dropped 5 bases and J dropped 7; count of bases not matched to a gene: 5. Per germline, CDR1 MNHNS and CDR2 SASEGT. CDR3 DNA sequence: TGTGCCAGCAGTCCGGGACAGGGGAAGGAGCAGTACTTC. It codes for CASSPGQGKEQYF.

The CDR3 region has the DNA TGCGCCAGCAGCCAAGAAGGGGGCAGGGCGAACACCGGGGAGCTGTTTTTT. It translates to CASSQEGGRANTGELFF. This chain connects TRBV4-1 to TRBJ2-2; TRBD1 matches 7 bases. This CDR3 has 17 amino acids. Trimming at V came to 0 bases and at J to 0 bases, leaving 4 bases not matched to a gene. The V gene's germline CDR1 is MGHRA and CDR2 YSYEKL.

This clonotype was seen many times. The V and J genes are TRBV7-8 and TRBJ2-2; maybe TRBD2 (6 bases). Trimming left V 1 base short and J 5 bases short, with 17 bases between. Germline V CDR1 and CDR2: SGHVS, FQNEAQ. This CDR3 spans 17 amino acids. DNA of the CDR3: TGTGCCAGCAGCTTAGGGCTCCAGGGCCGGGAGACCGGGGAGCTGTTTTTT. It specifies CASSLGLQGRETGELFF. The full variable domain, in which reference TRBV7-8 and TRBJ2-2 provide the parts outside the CDR3, is GAGVSQSPRYKVAKRGQDVALRCDPISGHVSLFWYQQALGQGPEFLTYFQNEAQLDKSGLPSDRFFAERPEGSVSTLKIQRTQQEDSAVYLCASSLGLQGRETGELFFGEGSRLTVL.

The V call is TRBV20-1, the J call TRBJ2-2; no clear D. The ends were cut back, 2 bases at V and 0 bases at J, with 10 bases in the middle. Germline CDR1 reads DFQATT; CDR2 reads SNEGSKA (reference sequence). The CDR3 is made up of 15 amino acids. CDR3 DNA sequence: TGCAGTGCTAGACCGAGCGTGACGAACACCGGGGAGCTGTTTTTT. This translates into CSARPSVTNTGELFF.

Turning to this clonotype: This may come from a read error, since a much larger clone is one base off. The rearrangement uses TRBV7-9 and TRBJ2-1; 9 bases match TRBD2. The CDR3 extends over 19 amino acids. From germline, CDR1 is SEHNR and CDR2 FQNEAQ (reference sequence). CDR3 loop: CASSLGKLAGPSSYNGQFF. CDR3 in DNA: TGTGCCAGCAGCTTAGGGAAGCTAGCGGGGCCTAGCTCCTACAATGGGCAGTTCTTC.

This clonotype was observed at least ten times. This chain connects TRBV20-1 to TRBJ2-3; possible D gene TRBD2, 5 bases. V lost 1 base and J 0 bases, leaving 11 bases between the germline ends. The CDR3 length is 15 residues. The germline V gene encodes CDR1 DFQATT and CDR2 SNEGSKA (reference sequence). The CDR3 here is CSARVGAESTDTQYF. CDR3 sequence (DNA): TGCAGTGCTAGAGTCGGAGCGGAGAGCACAGATACGCAGTATTTT.

This clonotype was seen more than once but under ten times. The gene calls are TRBV7-6 and TRBJ2-2; D is ambiguous. The germline V and J ends were trimmed by 1 base and 1 base, with 10 bases remaining between them. From germline, CDR1 is SGHVS and CDR2 FNYEAQ. This CDR3 region has 16 residues. CDR3 loop: CASSLESFGNTGELFF. The CDR3 DNA is TGTGCCAGCAGCTTAGAAAGTTTCGGGAACACCGGGGAGCTGTTTTTT.

The chain has TRBV13 and TRBJ2-7; D is unclear. Germline CDR1 and CDR2: PRHDT and FYEKMQ (reference sequence). V was trimmed by 1 base and J by 0 bases, leaving 10 bases between them. This CDR3 region has 15 residues. CDR3 DNA sequence: TGTGCCAGCAGCTTAGATATGAGGAGCTCCTACGAGCAGTACTTC. Translation: CASSLDMRSSYEQYF.

The gene calls are TRBV2 and TRBJ1-3, with 12 nucleotides matching TRBD1. The CDR3 totals 16 residues. V lost 7 bases, J lost 4 bases, and 8 bases stayed unmatched. The germline CDR1 and CDR2 sequences are SNHLY and FYNNEI. CDR3 in DNA: TGTGCCAGCATCGGGACAGGGGGCTTTAGAGGAAACACCATATATTTT. Amino acid sequence: CASIGTGGFRGNTIYF.

The sample holds many counts of this clonotype. The chain uses TRBV12-3 or TRBV12-4 and TRBJ1-1; D gene ambiguous. The CDR3 loop spans 16 amino acids. The ends were cut back, 6 bases at V and 0 bases at J, with 17 bases in the middle. The CDR3 DNA reads as TGTGCCAGCAGCCCCCCCTCCGTGCCTATGAACACTGAAGCTTTCTTT. Its translation: CASSPPSVPMNTEAFF.

In this sample, this clonotype turned up many times. This sequence joins TRBV18 and TRBJ1-2; TRBD1 might be the D (5 bases). The CDR3 is 14 residues long. Germline CDR1 reads KGHSH; CDR2 reads LQKENI. V was trimmed by 2 bases and J by 3 bases, leaving 10 bases between them. CDR3 loop: CASSPGAGDYGYTF. In DNA, the CDR3 is TGTGCCAGCTCACCAGGGGCCGGGGACTATGGCTACACCTTC.

This clonotype was seen only a few times. The CDR3 spells CASSLVATGTQYF. The CDR3 DNA follows: TGTGCCAGCAGTTTAGTGGCCACCGGGACCCAGTACTTC. This rearrangement joins TRBV12-3 or TRBV12-4 to TRBJ2-5; D is ambiguous. This CDR3 has 13 amino acids. The V end was cut by 1 base, the J end by 7 bases, with 10 bases between.

The CDR3 protein is CSGNRGSGELFF. The CDR3 DNA sequence: TGCAGTGGCAATAGGGGGTCCGGGGAGCTGTTTTTT. The genes are TRBV20-1 and TRBJ2-2, with D possibly TRBD1 on 6 matching bases. Germline assignment: CDR1 DFQATT and CDR2 SNEGSKA (reference sequence). The V end was cut by 7 bases, the J end by 6 bases, with 12 bases between. The CDR3 totals 12 residues.

Ten or more counts support this clonotype. V gene TRBV29-1 combines with J gene TRBJ2-1; D gene ambiguous. Trimming removed 4 bases at V and 0 bases at J, with 7 bases between. Looked up from germline, CDR1 is SQVTM and CDR2 is ANQGSEA. CDR3 length equals 13 residues. CDR3 protein: CSVGKSSYNEQFF. CDR3 DNA sequence: TGCAGCGTTGGTAAGAGCTCCTACAATGAGCAGTTCTTC.

Ten or more counts support this clonotype. The rearrangement links TRBV6-1 to TRBJ2-3, with 9 nucleotides matching TRBD1. Germline V gene sequence: CDR1 MNHNS, CDR2 SASEGT. Trimming took 5 bases from V and 3 from J; bases not matched to a gene: 9. The CDR3 loop spans 16 amino acids. CDR3 DNA sequence: TGTGCCAGCAGTAGCCCACAGGGGGCGGGAACAGATACGCAGTATTTT. Amino acids: CASSSPQGAGTDTQYF.

This clonotype was counted at least ten times. The genes are TRBV13 and TRBJ2-7; D ambiguous. The CDR3 is 13 amino acids. Trimming removed 3 bases from V and 2 bases from J, with 8 bases in between. Per the germline V gene, CDR1 is PRHDT and CDR2 is FYEKMQ (reference sequence). The CDR3 DNA follows: TGTGCCAGCAGCTTTGGCAGTACCTACGAGCAGTACTTC. Protein sequence: CASSFGSTYEQYF.

Ten or more counts support this clonotype. The chain employs TRBV12-3 or TRBV12-4 and TRBJ1-4; D remains ambiguous. V lost 6 bases and J lost 4, with 12 bases in between. This CDR3 spans 14 amino acids. The CDR3 nucleotides read TGTGCCAGCAGACACGGACGGTTTAATGAAAAACTGTTTTTT. As protein: CASRHGRFNEKLFF.